This passage covers 7 T cell receptor beta chains from one sample sequenced in a study of T cell responses to AZD1222 COVID-19 vaccine. The protocol was immunoSEQ multiplex PCR, while the TCRdb copy is restricted to in-frame clones and leaves out a portion. The table lists 70,000 to 100,000 clones, 70% to 90% of them singletons. Specimen: peripheral blood, collected 28 days after the second AZD1222 dose. The receptors come from an adult who received the AZD1222 COVID-19 vaccine.

The rearrangement joins TRBV6-2 or TRBV6-3 to TRBJ2-7; TRBD1 matches 7 bases. This CDR3 is 15 amino acids long. Germline CDR1 reads MNHEY; CDR2 reads SVGEGT. V gave up 6 bases and J gave up 5 bases; unmatched junction bases: 13. CDR3: CASSRSLGTANEQYF. The CDR3 DNA sequence: TGTGCCAGCAGCCGCTCGCTCGGGACAGCAAACGAGCAGTACTTC.

The V and J genes are TRBV18 and TRBJ2-5; 10 bases agree with TRBD2. V was clipped by 5 bases and J by 2 bases; unmatched bases: 8. Germline CDR1 is KGHSH and CDR2 is LQKENI. This CDR3 is built from 16 residues. CDR3 loop: CASSSGTSVQQETQYF. In DNA, the CDR3 is TGTGCCAGCTCATCCGGGACTAGCGTCCAACAAGAGACCCAGTACTTC. Full variable domain (missing parts from reference TRBV18 and TRBJ2-5): NAGVMQNPRHLVRRRGQEARLRCSPMKGHSHVYWYRQLPEEGLKFMVYLQKENIIDESGMPKERFSAEFPKEGPSILRIQQVVRGDSAAYFCASSSGTSVQQETQYFGPGTRLLVL.

The gene calls are TRBV7-2 and TRBJ1-3; D gene uncertain. Germline assignment: CDR1 SGHTA and CDR2 FQGNSA. V shed 1 base and J shed 0 bases, with 10 bases lying between them. The length of the CDR3 is 16 residues. The CDR3 DNA sequence: TGTGCCAGCAGCTTAGTGGCCGACGTCTCTGGAAACACCATATATTTT. Translating it yields CASSLVADVSGNTIYF. The variable domain in full, with the rest retrieved from reference TRBV7-2 and TRBJ1-3, is GAGVSQSPSNKVTEKGKDVELRCDPISGHTALYWYRQSLGQGLEFLIYFQGNSAPDKSGLPSDRFSAERTGGSVSTLTIQRTQQEDSAVYLCASSLVADVSGNTIYFGEGSWLTVV.

In its sample, this clone was seen once. The chain carries TRBV7-3 and TRBJ2-2; 7 positions match TRBD2. Germline V gene lookup returns CDR1 SGHTA and CDR2 FQGTGA. Unmatched junction bases numbered 7, after V lost 3 bases and J lost 3 bases. There are 16 residues in the CDR3. CDR3 DNA: TGTGCCAGCAGCTTGCAGGGAGGGAGGGACACCGGGGAGCTGTTTTTT. As protein: CASSLQGGRDTGELFF.

The chain carries TRBV20-1 and TRBJ1-5; 8 nucleotides agree with TRBD1. Germline V gene lookup returns CDR1 DFQATT and CDR2 SNEGSKA (reference sequence). The CDR3 has 17 amino acids. V lost 3 bases to trimming and J lost 0 bases; unmatched junction nucleotides: 10. The DNA of the CDR3 is TGCAGTGCTAGTGAGCGGACAGGGCTTTATAGCAATCAGCCCCAGCATTTT. Protein: CSASERTGLYSNQPQHF.

In this sample, this clone turned up once. This chain uses TRBV28 with TRBJ2-1; D unresolved. The germline V gene has CDR1 MDHEN and CDR2 SYDVKM. V gave up 4 bases and J gave up 0 bases, with 13 bases separating them. The CDR3 loop spans 16 amino acids. The DNA for the CDR3 is TGTGCCAGCAGTTCCCCGCAGGCGGTCTCCTACAATGAGCAGTTCTTC. Translated: CASSSPQAVSYNEQFF.

The chain uses TRBV2 and TRBJ1-4; 8 bases align to TRBD1. Germline V CDR1 and CDR2: SNHLY, FYNNEI. The length of the CDR3 is 14 residues. The J segment lost 2 bases and the V segment lost 7 bases, leaving 3 bases of the junction unmatched. CDR3 nucleotide sequence: TGTGCCAGCACTTGGACAGGGACTAATGAAAAACTGTTTTTT. Protein product: CASTWTGTNEKLFF.